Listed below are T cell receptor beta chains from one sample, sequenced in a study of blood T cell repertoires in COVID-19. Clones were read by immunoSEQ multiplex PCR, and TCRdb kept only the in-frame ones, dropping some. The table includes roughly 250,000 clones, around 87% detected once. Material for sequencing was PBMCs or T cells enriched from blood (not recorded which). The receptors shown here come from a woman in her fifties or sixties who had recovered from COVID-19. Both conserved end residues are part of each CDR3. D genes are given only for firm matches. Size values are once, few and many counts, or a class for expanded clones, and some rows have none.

DNA: TGTGCCAGCAGCCGAGGGACTAGCCTTAGTGTCTACGAGCAGTACTTC
CDR3: CASSRGTSLSVYEQYF
D: TRBD2
V: TRBV3-1/TRBV3-2
J: TRBJ2-7
size: NA

DNA: TGTGCCTGGAGTTTAACAGGGGTTCGGCTGTACGAGCAGTACTTC
CDR3: CAWSLTGVRLYEQYF
D: TRBD1
V: TRBV30
J: TRBJ2-7
size: NA

DNA: TGCGCCAGCAGCCCCCAGACTGGGGGGGGCACCGGGGAGCTGTTTTTT
CDR3: CASSPQTGGGTGELFF
D: TRBD2
V: TRBV4-1
J: TRBJ2-2
size: NA

DNA: TGTGCCAGCAGCCAAGAGGAGCGAGGGCAGTTCTTC
CDR3: CASSQEERGQFF
D: NA
V: TRBV4-2
J: TRBJ2-1
size: NA

DNA: TGCGCCAGCAGCCCAGGACAGGGCTTAATGGTGTGGTATGGCTACACCTTC
CDR3: CASSPGQGLMVWYGYTF
D: TRBD1
V: TRBV5-1
J: TRBJ1-2
size: NA

DNA: TGTGCCACCAGTGAGACCGGGACCGGGGAGCTGTTTTTT
CDR3: CATSETGTGELFF
D: NA
V: TRBV24-1
J: TRBJ2-2
size: NA

DNA: TGCGCCAGCAGCCAAGCCCTCGGGGGGGACTACGAGCAGTACTTC
CDR3: CASSQALGGDYEQYF
D: TRBD2
V: TRBV4-3
J: TRBJ2-7
size: NA

DNA: TGTGCCAGCAGTTCCCGACCCTACAGGGGGGAAGCCAAAAACATTCAGTACTTC
CDR3: CASSSRPYRGEAKNIQYF
D: TRBD1
V: TRBV28
J: TRBJ2-4
size: NA

DNA: TGTGCCAGCAGTGAAACTAGCGGGCCGTACAATGAGCAGTTCTTC
CDR3: CASSETSGPYNEQFF
D: TRBD2
V: TRBV2
J: TRBJ2-1
size: NA

DNA: TGTGCCAGCAGCTTGGGACAGGGGAAAGAGACCCAGTACTTC
CDR3: CASSLGQGKETQYF
D: TRBD1
V: TRBV5-4
J: TRBJ2-5
size: NA

DNA: TGTGCCAGCTCACCAAAGGGGACTGAAGCTTTCTTT
CDR3: CASSPKGTEAFF
D: NA
V: TRBV18
J: TRBJ1-1
size: few

DNA: TGTGCCATCAGTGAGCCGGGACTAGCGGGAAGTTTAGATACGCAGTATTTT
CDR3: CAISEPGLAGSLDTQYF
D: TRBD2
V: TRBV10-3
J: TRBJ2-3
size: NA

DNA: TGTGCCAGCAGCCAAGATAACTCCGGGAGGGAAGCTTTCTTT
CDR3: CASSQDNSGREAFF
D: NA
V: TRBV4-2
J: TRBJ1-1
size: NA

DNA: TGTGCCAGCAGCTTGTCCTACTATGGCTACACCTTC
CDR3: CASSLSYYGYTF
D: NA
V: TRBV7-9
J: TRBJ1-2
size: few

DNA: TGCGCCAGCAGGAATAGCGGGAACTACAATGAGCAGTTCTTC
CDR3: CASRNSGNYNEQFF
D: TRBD2
V: TRBV10-2
J: TRBJ2-1
size: NA

DNA: TGCGCCAGCAGCTCTGGGACAGGGTTCTCTGGAAACACCATATATTTT
CDR3: CASSSGTGFSGNTIYF
D: TRBD1
V: TRBV5-1
J: TRBJ1-3
size: NA

DNA: TGCGCCAGTTATCCAGGGACAGGGGAAACTGAAGCTTTCTTT
CDR3: CASYPGTGETEAFF
D: TRBD1
V: TRBV5-1
J: TRBJ1-1
size: once

DNA: TGTGCCAGCAGTGCGGACAGGGTTGGTACTAATGAAAAACTGTTTTTT
CDR3: CASSADRVGTNEKLFF
D: TRBD1
V: TRBV2
J: TRBJ1-4
size: NA

DNA: TGCAGCGTTGAAAAGACGGGGAACACTGAAGCTTTCTTT
CDR3: CSVEKTGNTEAFF
D: NA
V: TRBV29-1
J: TRBJ1-1
size: NA

DNA: TGTGCCAGCAGTTCTTGGACAGGGTCAGCCAAAAACATTCAGTACTTC
CDR3: CASSSWTGSAKNIQYF
D: TRBD1
V: TRBV27
J: TRBJ2-4
size: NA

DNA: TGTGCCAGCAGTGAAGTAGGGGAGGGCGGGTACGAGCAGTACTTC
CDR3: CASSEVGEGGYEQYF
D: TRBD2
V: TRBV6-1
J: TRBJ2-7
size: NA

DNA: TGTGCCAGCAGTTCCCCGGGGGGGGTTGAAAGCGGTGGCTACACCTTC
CDR3: CASSSPGGVESGGYTF
D: NA
V: TRBV27
J: TRBJ1-2
size: NA

DNA: TGTGCTAGCAGCCCCGGTCGGGTGGATACGCAGTATTTT
CDR3: CASSPGRVDTQYF
D: NA
V: TRBV7-7
J: TRBJ2-3
size: NA

DNA: TGCGCCAGCAGTCAATGGTCCGGCGGAACAAAAACAGGGGGCCCTGGGGATCAGCCCCAGCATTTT
CDR3: CASSQWSGGTKTGGPGDQPQHF
D: TRBD1
V: TRBV23-1
J: TRBJ1-5
size: NA

DNA: TGCGCCAGCAGCTTTAACCTCGCGACAGGGCCCGAGGGGACCTTC
CDR3: CASSFNLATGPEGTF
D: TRBD1
V: TRBV5-1
J: TRBJ1-2
size: NA

DNA: TGCGCCAGCAGCTTACTGGCGGAAAATGAGCAGTTCTTC
CDR3: CASSLLAENEQFF
D: NA
V: TRBV5-1
J: TRBJ2-1
size: NA

DNA: TGTGCCATCAGTGAGTCCGGGCAGGGTGTCTCACCCCTCCACTTT
CDR3: CAISESGQGVSPLHF
D: NA
V: TRBV10-3
J: TRBJ1-6
size: NA